This T cell receptor beta chain was found in a study of blood T cell repertoires in COVID-19. V trimming: 3 bases; J trimming: 8 bases; junction bases outside the gene matches: 8. The length of the CDR3 is 16 residues. Germline V gives CDR1 KGHSH, CDR2 LQKENI. Per the study methods: Reference gene primer amplification gave estimated nucleated cell counts. Assay: immunoSEQ multiplex PCR; the TCRdb copy retains only in-frame clones and omits some. V and J calls and clone size are given by that table; D and trimming were obtained from the DNA. The data show around 140,000 clones, 75% to 85% seen once. V usage is TRBV18 and J usage is TRBJ2-2; TRBD1 matches 11 bases. The sample comprised peripheral blood. The TCR comes from a man aged 55 to 69 with active or convalescent COVID-19. CDR3 in DNA: TGTGCCAGCTCACCCCTAGGACAGGGGGCGGCGGGGGAGCTGTTTTTT. Translation: CASSPLGQGAAGELFF.